Below are 30 T cell receptor beta chains sequenced from a single sample in a study of OX40 agonist ivuxolimab in advanced cancers. TCRdb keeps only in-frame clones here, not all; method: immunoSEQ multiplex PCR. The repertoire consists of 50,000 to 70,000 clones, with 70% to 90% occurring once and the leading ten covering under 3.5%. The sequencing used CD4+ or CD8+ T cells sorted from blood, collected in a trial of the OX40 agonist ivuxolimab. These receptors all come from an adult with an advanced solid tumor such as melanoma, head and neck, liver or kidney cancer.

V gene TRBV5-4 combines with J gene TRBJ2-5; D tentatively fits TRBD1 or TRBD2 (6 bases each). CDR3 length equals 12 residues. The germline gives CDR1 SGHNT, CDR2 YYREEE (reference sequence). The germline V and J ends were trimmed by 7 bases and 5 bases, with 12 bases remaining between them. The CDR3 loop is CASPGGGETQYF. The DNA of the CDR3 is TGTGCCAGCCCCGGGGGCGGCGAGACCCAGTACTTC.

This sequence joins TRBV11-1 and TRBJ2-7; 9 bases match TRBD1. The CDR3 has 15 amino acids. Germline assignment: CDR1 SGHAT and CDR2 FQDESV (reference sequence). Trimming removed 5 bases from V and 3 bases from J; junction bases left unmatched: 8. The CDR3 bases are TGTGCCAGCAGCCCCCGGACAGGGGACCGCTACGAGCAGTACTTC. It translates to CASSPRTGDRYEQYF.

V is TRBV5-1 and J is TRBJ1-4, with D possibly TRBD1 on 5 matching bases. Germline loops: CDR1 SGHRS, CDR2 YFSETQ. Between the trimmed V and J ends, which lost 1 base and 7 bases, there was a span of 17 bases. CDR3 length: 16 amino acids. CDR3 sequence reads: CASSLKALREGEKLFF. For the CDR3, the DNA is TGCGCCAGCAGCTTGAAGGCTCTCAGGGAGGGTGAAAAACTGTTTTTT.

The V and J genes are TRBV10-3 and TRBJ1-5; D gene unclear. The germline V gene encodes CDR1 ENHRY and CDR2 SYGVKD. CDR3 size: 15 residues. V was cut by 6 bases and J by 0 bases, with 12 bases left in between. CDR3 DNA sequence: TGTGCCATCAGCCCCGGACGTTATAGCAATCAGCCCCAGCATTTT. Its translation is CAISPGRYSNQPQHF.

The rearrangement links TRBV10-3 to TRBJ1-1; D uncertain. V shed 10 bases and J shed 3 bases, with 15 bases lying between them. Germline loops: CDR1 ENHRY, CDR2 SYGVKD. There are 13 residues in the CDR3. In nucleotides, the CDR3 is TGTGCCACCGCCCGGACGGCGGACACTGAAGCTTTCTTT. This translates into CATARTADTEAFF.

This chain uses TRBV7-9 with TRBJ2-5; TRBD2 agrees at 8 bases. Germline V CDR1 and CDR2: SEHNR, FQNEAQ (reference sequence). The trim removed 3 bases at V and 4 bases at J, leaving 10 bases unmatched. The CDR3 is 16 residues long. CDR3 loop: CASSFLSGIGGETQYF. The CDR3 region has the DNA TGTGCCAGCAGCTTTCTTAGCGGGATAGGTGGAGAGACCCAGTACTTC.

This clone appeared a few times. In nucleotides, the CDR3 is TGCAGCGTTGTCCCCGGGACAGGGAACTATGGCTACACCTTC. Its translation: CSVVPGTGNYGYTF. The V and J genes are TRBV29-1 and TRBJ1-2; 9 nucleotides line up with TRBD1. The CDR3 contains 14 residues. J lost 2 bases, V lost 4 bases, and 5 bases had no gene match. CDR1 is SQVTM and CDR2 is ANQGSEA in the germline V gene.

This chain joins TRBV5-1 and TRBJ2-4; no reliable D call. The germline CDR1 and CDR2 sequences are SGHRS and YFSETQ. Deletions cut 4 bases from V and 3 bases from J, with 23 bases between. The CDR3 loop spans 18 amino acids. The CDR3: CASSPPPLRGSGKNIQYF. The CDR3 nucleotides are TGCGCCAGCAGCCCGCCTCCTTTGCGAGGCTCGGGCAAAAACATTCAGTACTTC. Together with reference TRBV5-1 and TRBJ2-4, the CDR3 gives the full variable domain: KAGVTQTPRYLIKTRGQQVTLSCSPISGHRSVSWYQQTPGQGLQFLFEYFSETQRNKGNFPGRFSGRQFSNSRSEMNVSTLELGDSALYLCASSPPPLRGSGKNIQYFGAGTRLSVL.

The CDR3 loop is CASSLAGGGAPVETQYF. As DNA, the CDR3 is TGTGCCAGCAGCTTGGCTGGCGGGGGAGCGCCAGTGGAGACCCAGTACTTC. The genes are TRBV5-6 and TRBJ2-5; 7 bases agree with TRBD2. The CDR3 is made up of 17 amino acids. The ends lost 0 bases at V and 5 bases at J; junction bases unmatched: 13. Germline V lookup: CDR1 SGHDT, CDR2 YYEEEE. Drawing the rest from reference TRBV5-6 and TRBJ2-5, the complete variable domain is DAGVTQSPTHLIKTRGQQVTLRCSPKSGHDTVSWYQQALGQGPQFIFQYYEEEERQRGNFPDRFSGHQFPNYSSELNVNALLLGDSALYLCASSLAGGGAPVETQYFGPGTRLLVL.

The rearrangement links TRBV28 to TRBJ2-4; D is ambiguous. This CDR3 region has 15 residues. In germline, CDR1 is MDHEN, CDR2 SYDVKM. Trimming removed 5 bases at V and 2 bases at J, with 13 bases between. The CDR3 DNA is TGTGCCAGCAGTCAATTAGAACGAACCAAAAACATTCAGTACTTC. It codes for CASSQLERTKNIQYF.

V usage is TRBV6-1 and J usage is TRBJ2-6, with D unclear. CDR3 length: 13 amino acids. In germline, CDR1 is MNHNS, CDR2 SASEGT. V was clipped by 4 bases and J by 1 base, with 2 bases between them. The CDR3 region is CASSGSGANVLTF. In DNA form, the CDR3 reads TGTGCCAGCAGTGGGTCTGGGGCCAACGTCCTGACTTTC.

The count of this clone is one. This sequence joins TRBV19 and TRBJ2-1; the D is unclear. CDR1 is LNHDA and CDR2 is SQIVND in the germline V gene (reference sequence). The V and J ends lost 3 bases and 7 bases respectively, with 4 bases between them. This CDR3 spans 11 amino acids. The CDR3 DNA sequence: TGTGCCAGTAGTATTTTTAATGAGCAGTTCTTC. The encoded protein is CASSIFNEQFF.

This chain joins TRBV7-3 and TRBJ1-2, with 9 bases matching TRBD1. J lost 2 bases, V lost 5 bases, and 9 bases had no gene match. The CDR3 covers 16 residues. CDR1 is SGHTA, CDR2 FQGTGA, per germline. CDR3 amino acids: CASSPPRGQGNYGYTF. The CDR3 bases are TGTGCCAGCAGCCCACCCCGAGGACAGGGGAACTATGGCTACACCTTC.

The rearrangement links TRBV6-6 to TRBJ1-1; D is ambiguous. V lost 3 bases to trimming and J lost 0 bases, with 11 bases between them. Looked up from germline, CDR1 is MNHNY and CDR2 is SVGAGI (reference sequence). This CDR3 is built from 15 residues. The CDR3 DNA follows: TGTGCCAGCAGTTATGCGGCATCAATGAACACTGAAGCTTTCTTT. This sequence encodes CASSYAASMNTEAFF.

The chain carries TRBV29-1 and TRBJ1-3, with a tentative D call TRBD1 (5 bases). The CDR3 is made up of 15 amino acids. V was pared by 7 bases and J by 1 base, with 17 bases between. The germline V gene has CDR1 SQVTM and CDR2 ANQGSEA. CDR3 in DNA: TGCAGCGCAACTAAAACAGGAGGGTCTGGAAACACCATATATTTT. Translating gives CSATKTGGSGNTIYF. The full variable domain, in which reference TRBV29-1 and TRBJ1-3 provide the parts outside the CDR3, is SAVISQKPSRDICQRGTSLTIQCQVDSQVTMMFWYRQQPGQSLTLIATANQGSEATYESGFVIDKFPISRPNLTFSTLTVSNMSPEDSSIYLCSATKTGGSGNTIYFGEGSWLTVV.

The chain employs TRBV5-6 and TRBJ2-7; a weak D match, TRBD1 (6 bases). Trimming shortened V by 3 bases and J by 1 base, and 11 bases separated the two germline ends. The CDR3 has 14 amino acids. Germline assignment: CDR1 SGHDT and CDR2 YYEEEE. The CDR3 reads CASSSPGHSYEQYF. The CDR3 DNA follows: TGTGCCAGCAGCTCCCCGGGACATTCCTACGAGCAGTACTTC.

The gene calls are TRBV6-5 and TRBJ1-1; D gene uncertain. The CDR3 covers 15 residues. The ends were cut back, 6 bases at V and 4 bases at J, with 18 bases in the middle. Germline V gives CDR1 MNHEY, CDR2 SVGAGI. CDR3 DNA: TGTGCCAGCAGCCTCGAACCCAATACCGGCACTGAAGCTTTCTTT. This codes for CASSLEPNTGTEAFF.

The chain joins TRBV7-6 to TRBJ2-7; D remains ambiguous. Trimming stripped 5 bases from V and 6 bases from J, with 8 bases between. The CDR3 is 11 residues long. Germline V CDR1 and CDR2: SGHVS, FNYEAQ. The CDR3: CASSLSGEQYF. CDR3 coding DNA: TGTGCCAGCAGCCTTTCTGGCGAGCAGTACTTC.

The genes are TRBV5-1 and TRBJ1-1, with 11 bases aligning to TRBD1. V dropped 6 bases and J dropped 4; count of bases not matched to a gene: 5. The CDR3 runs to 14 residues. Looked up from germline, CDR1 is SGHRS and CDR2 is YFSETQ. The DNA of the CDR3 is TGCGCCAGCACCCGGACAGGGGGCCCCACTGAAGCTTTCTTT. It yields the protein CASTRTGGPTEAFF.

V and J are TRBV14 and TRBJ1-2; perhaps TRBD1 as D (5 bases). The V end was cut by 0 bases, the J end by 3 bases, with 11 bases between. Germline V gives CDR1 SGHDN, CDR2 FVKESK. The CDR3 loop spans 15 amino acids. CDR3 region: CASSQESRADYGYTF. CDR3 bases: TGTGCCAGCAGCCAAGAGTCCAGGGCGGACTATGGCTACACCTTC. The full variable domain, rest sourced from reference TRBV14 and TRBJ1-2, is EAGVTQFPSHSVIEKGQTVTLRCDPISGHDNLYWYRRVMGKEIKFLLHFVKESKQDESGMPNNRFLAERTGGTYSTLKVQPAELEDSGVYFCASSQESRADYGYTFGSGTRLTVV.

The chain combines TRBV7-2 with TRBJ2-1; 15 nucleotides line up with TRBD2. Germline lookup yields CDR1 SGHTA and CDR2 FQGNSA. Unmatched junction bases numbered 8, after V lost 1 base and J lost 7 bases. This CDR3 is 18 amino acids long. CDR3 region: CASSLEGTSGRFWNEQFF. The CDR3 DNA reads TGTGCCAGCAGCTTAGAGGGGACTAGCGGGAGGTTTTGGAATGAGCAGTTCTTC.

The CDR3 DNA sequence: TGTGCCAGCAGCTTAGTGCGGGGTCCAGATACGCAGTATTTT. This translates into CASSLVRGPDTQYF. The gene calls are TRBV11-3 and TRBJ2-3, with D perhaps matching TRBD2 (6 bases). Trimming left V 1 base short and J 4 bases short, with 9 bases between. Germline V gene data show CDR1 as SGHNT and CDR2 as YENEEA. The CDR3 extends over 14 amino acids.

This sequence joins TRBV7-9 and TRBJ1-2, with TRBD1 matching 10 bases. The CDR3 runs to 14 residues. V shed 5 bases, J shed 4 bases, and the junction held 4 bases outside the gene matches. CDR1 is SEHNR, CDR2 FQNEAQ, per germline (reference sequence). CDR3 residues: CASSRGQGTYGYTF. In DNA, the CDR3 is TGTGCCAGCAGCAGGGGACAGGGGACCTATGGCTACACCTTC.

V gene TRBV18 combines with J gene TRBJ2-3; unclear D gene. CDR3 length: 13 residues. V was trimmed by 6 bases and J by 6 bases, leaving 13 bases between them. Germline V gene lookup returns CDR1 KGHSH and CDR2 LQKENI. CDR3 nucleotides: TGTGCCAGCTCCCCAGTCGTCGGGGATACGCAGTATTTT. It codes for CASSPVVGDTQYF.

This chain uses TRBV4-2 with TRBJ2-5; D gene uncertain. There are 15 residues in the CDR3. Trimming stripped 5 bases from V and 2 bases from J, with 15 bases between. Germline values: CDR1 LGHNA, CDR2 YNFKEQ. CDR3 protein: CASSFRNPRQETQYF. CDR3 sequence (DNA): TGTGCCAGCAGCTTCCGAAATCCCCGACAAGAGACCCAGTACTTC.

The chain carries TRBV10-3 and TRBJ1-2; 11 positions match TRBD1. There are 13 residues in the CDR3. The trim removed 4 bases at V and 6 bases at J, leaving 1 base unmatched. The germline V gene encodes CDR1 ENHRY and CDR2 SYGVKD. CDR3 residues: CAISGTGGNGYTF. As DNA, the CDR3 is TGTGCCATCAGTGGGACAGGGGGCAATGGCTACACCTTC.

The CDR3 spells CASSLRGARAYEQYF. The CDR3 region has the DNA TGTGCCAGCAGCTTACGGGGGGCCAGGGCCTACGAGCAGTACTTC. This chain uses TRBV7-2 with TRBJ2-7; D is perhaps TRBD2 (7 bases). The CDR3 totals 15 residues. Germline V gives CDR1 SGHTA, CDR2 FQGNSA. V lost 2 bases and J lost 2, with 13 bases in between.

The chain employs TRBV30 and TRBJ1-2, with a tentative D call TRBD1 (5 bases). V lost 5 bases to trimming and J lost 3 bases, with 10 bases between them. There are 12 residues in the CDR3. The germline CDR1 and CDR2 sequences are GTSNPN and SVGIG (reference sequence). DNA of the CDR3: TGTGCCTGGGGGACTTCATACTATGGCTACACCTTC. Residues: CAWGTSYYGYTF.

The V gene is TRBV7-2, the J gene TRBJ1-4; D remains unclear. The CDR3 covers 15 residues. From germline, CDR1 is SGHTA and CDR2 FQGNSA. V lost 0 bases and J 7 bases, leaving 12 bases between the germline ends. CDR3 protein: CASSLAYGFGEKLFF. The CDR3 region has the DNA TGTGCCAGCAGCTTAGCCTACGGTTTCGGTGAAAAACTGTTTTTT.

This chain joins TRBV5-6 and TRBJ2-3, with 10 bases aligning to TRBD2. The CDR3 contains 15 residues. Germline CDR1 SGHDT, CDR2 YYEEEE. V gave up 2 bases and J gave up 3 bases; unmatched junction bases: 3. The CDR3 nucleotides read TGTGCCAGCAGCTTTGGACTAGCGGTTACAGATACGCAGTATTTT. It specifies CASSFGLAVTDTQYF. The complete variable domain, with remaining parts taken from reference TRBV5-6 and TRBJ2-3, reads DAGVTQSPTHLIKTRGQQVTLRCSPKSGHDTVSWYQQALGQGPQFIFQYYEEEERQRGNFPDRFSGHQFPNYSSELNVNALLLGDSALYLCASSFGLAVTDTQYFGPGTRLTVL.